The rows below give T cell receptor beta chains drawn from one sample of a study of blood T cell repertoires in COVID-19. TCRdb's copy holds only in-frame clones and misses some; the assay was immunoSEQ multiplex PCR. The table records around 230,000 clones, over 70% of them present only once. Sequencing input: peripheral blood. These receptors were collected from a man aged 35 to 55 with acute or convalescent COVID-19. Each CDR3 is given with its conserved first and last residue. The D gene is left open where the match is weak. The size of a clone is reported for some rows only, either as once, few or many, or as a class for expanded clones.

>-|TRBV27|TRBJ2-7|16|-
CASSFSSGTYSYEQYF
TGTGCCAGCAGTTTCTCAAGCGGGACATACTCCTACGAGCAGTACTTC
>TRBD1|TRBV6-1|TRBJ1-4|14|once
CASSDGTVQRGLFF
TGTGCCAGCAGTGACGGGACAGTCCAAAGGGGACTGTTTTTT
>TRBD2|TRBV6-5|TRBJ2-7|12|few
CASSRGTSAQYF
TGTGCCAGCAGCCGAGGGACTAGCGCGCAGTACTTC
>TRBD1|TRBV5-1|TRBJ2-2|15|-
CASSGTGDNTGELFF
TGCGCCAGCAGCGGAACAGGGGATAACACCGGGGAGCTGTTTTTT
>-|TRBV27|TRBJ2-1|15|once
CASSFSRERHNEQFF
TGTGCCAGCAGTTTCTCGAGGGAGCGACACAATGAGCAGTTCTTC
>-|TRBV7-2|TRBJ1-3|15|-
CASSAQANSGNTIYF
TGTGCCAGCAGCGCTCAAGCAAACTCTGGAAACACCATATATTTT
>-|TRBV27|TRBJ1-5|16|few
CASSSHGGWSYQPQHF
TGTGCCAGCAGTTCCCACGGGGGGTGGAGCTATCAGCCCCAGCATTTT
>TRBD2|TRBV3-1/TRBV3-2|TRBJ2-1|19|-
CASRPGTSARNRLGNEQFF
TGTGCCAGCAGACCCGGGACTAGCGCACGAAACCGCTTGGGCAATGAGCAGTTCTTC
>-|TRBV5-8|TRBJ1-3|16|-
CASSFGLGFSGNTIYF
TGTGCCAGCAGCTTCGGTCTTGGTTTCTCTGGAAACACCATATATTTT
>TRBD2|TRBV5-4|TRBJ2-7|16|-
CASSLEGLAGISEQYF
TGTGCCAGCAGCTTGGAAGGACTAGCGGGAATCTCCGAGCAGTACTTC
>TRBD2|TRBV4-2|TRBJ2-1|17|-
CASSRTSGRAAYNEQFF
TGTGCCAGCAGCCGGACTAGCGGGAGGGCCGCCTACAATGAGCAGTTCTTC
>-|TRBV27|TRBJ1-4|15|once
CASSLRHPRWEKLFF
TGTGCCAGCAGTTTGCGACATCCTCGTTGGGAAAAACTGTTTTTT
>-|TRBV2|TRBJ1-2|13|-
CASSDERDYGYTF
TGTGCCAGCAGTGATGAGCGGGACTATGGCTACACCTTC
>-|TRBV6-5|TRBJ1-1|14|-
CASTPLPHGTKAFF
TGTGCCAGCACACCACTCCCACACGGGACTAAAGCTTTCTTT
>-|TRBV18|TRBJ2-2|14|-
CASFGTMNTGELFF
TGTGCCAGCTTTGGGACAATGAACACCGGGGAGCTGTTTTTT
>-|TRBV6-5|TRBJ2-3|15|-
CASSFFDQDTDTQYF
TGTGCCAGCAGTTTTTTCGACCAGGACACAGATACGCAGTATTTT
>TRBD2|TRBV19|TRBJ2-3|18|-
CASSIEAPTSGSPDTQYF
TGTGCCAGTAGTATAGAAGCCCCGACTAGCGGGAGCCCAGATACGCAGTATTTT
>TRBD1|TRBV3-1/TRBV3-2|TRBJ2-2|15|-
CASSYRDRGTGELFF
TGTGCCAGCAGCTACCGGGACAGGGGAACCGGGGAGCTGTTTTTT
>TRBD2|TRBV5-1|TRBJ2-3|16|-
CASSLEASGVTDTQYF
TGCGCCAGCAGCTTGGAGGCTAGCGGGGTCACAGATACGCAGTATTTT
>-|TRBV5-6|TRBJ1-2|15|-
CASSFGSTRGYGYTF
TGTGCCAGCAGCTTTGGGAGTACCCGCGGCTATGGCTACACCTTC
>TRBD1|TRBV14|TRBJ2-5|16|-
CASSQIGGTYQETQYF
TGTGCCAGCAGCCAAATAGGGGGCACCTACCAAGAGACCCAGTACTTC
>-|TRBV7-3|TRBJ2-2|15|-
CASSLKGLPTGELFF
TGTGCCAGCAGCTTAAAGGGACTTCCCACCGGGGAGCTGTTTTTT
>TRBD2|TRBV24-1|TRBJ2-1|14|few
CATSDAGGPWEQFF
TGTGCCACCAGTGATGCGGGAGGGCCTTGGGAGCAGTTCTTC